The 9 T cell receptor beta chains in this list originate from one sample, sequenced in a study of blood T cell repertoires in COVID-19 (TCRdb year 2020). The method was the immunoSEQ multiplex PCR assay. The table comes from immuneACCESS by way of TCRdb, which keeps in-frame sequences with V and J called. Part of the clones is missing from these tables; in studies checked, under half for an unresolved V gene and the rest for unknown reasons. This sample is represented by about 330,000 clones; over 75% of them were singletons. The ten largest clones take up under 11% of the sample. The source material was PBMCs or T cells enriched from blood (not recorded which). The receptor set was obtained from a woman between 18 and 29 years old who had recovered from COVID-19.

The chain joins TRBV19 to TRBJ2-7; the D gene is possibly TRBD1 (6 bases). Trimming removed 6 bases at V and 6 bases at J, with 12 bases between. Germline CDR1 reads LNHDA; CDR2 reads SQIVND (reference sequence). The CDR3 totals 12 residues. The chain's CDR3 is CASSPTGSEQYF. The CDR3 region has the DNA TGTGCCAGTAGCCCGACAGGATCCGAGCAGTACTTC. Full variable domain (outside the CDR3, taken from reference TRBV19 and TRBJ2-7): DGGITQSPKYLFRKEGQNVTLSCEQNLNHDAMYWYRQDPGQGLRLIYYSQIVNDFQKGDIAEGYSVSREKKESFPLTVTSAQKNPTAFYLCASSPTGSEQYFGPGTRLTVT.

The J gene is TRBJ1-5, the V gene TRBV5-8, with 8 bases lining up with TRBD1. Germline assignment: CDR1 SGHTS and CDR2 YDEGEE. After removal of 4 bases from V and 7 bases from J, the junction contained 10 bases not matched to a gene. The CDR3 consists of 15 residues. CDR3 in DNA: TGTGCCAGCAGCCTACACCAGGGGGCCATACAGCCCCAGCATTTT. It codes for CASSLHQGAIQPQHF.

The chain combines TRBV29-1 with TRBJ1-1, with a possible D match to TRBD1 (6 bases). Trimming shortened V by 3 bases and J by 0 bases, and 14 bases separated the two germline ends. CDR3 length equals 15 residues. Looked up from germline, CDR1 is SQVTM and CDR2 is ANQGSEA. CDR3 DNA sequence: TGCAGCGTTGATAACCCGACAGGACTGAACACTGAAGCTTTCTTT. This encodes CSVDNPTGLNTEAFF.

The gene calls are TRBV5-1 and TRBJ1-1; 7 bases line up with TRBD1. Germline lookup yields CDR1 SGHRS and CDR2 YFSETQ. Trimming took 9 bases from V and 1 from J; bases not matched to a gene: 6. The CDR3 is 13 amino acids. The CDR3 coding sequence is TGCGCCACCCGGACAGGCCCGAACACTGAAGCTTTCTTT. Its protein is CATRTGPNTEAFF.

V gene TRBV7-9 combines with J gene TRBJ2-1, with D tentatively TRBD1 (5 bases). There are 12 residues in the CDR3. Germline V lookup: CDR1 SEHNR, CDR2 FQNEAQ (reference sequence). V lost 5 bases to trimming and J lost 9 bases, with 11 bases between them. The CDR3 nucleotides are TGTGCCAGCAGCCCGGACAAGATTGAGCAGTTCTTC. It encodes CASSPDKIEQFF.

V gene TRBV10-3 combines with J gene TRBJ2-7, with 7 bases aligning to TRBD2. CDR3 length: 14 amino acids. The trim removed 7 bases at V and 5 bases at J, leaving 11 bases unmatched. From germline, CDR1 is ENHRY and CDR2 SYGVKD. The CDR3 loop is CAIIEGRENNEQYF. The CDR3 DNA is TGTGCCATCATCGAAGGGCGGGAGAACAACGAGCAGTACTTC.

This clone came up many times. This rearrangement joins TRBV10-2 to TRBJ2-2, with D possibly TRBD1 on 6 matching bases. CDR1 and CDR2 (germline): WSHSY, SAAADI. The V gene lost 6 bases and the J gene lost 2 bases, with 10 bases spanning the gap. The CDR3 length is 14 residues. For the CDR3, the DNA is TGCGCCAGCAGCACAGGGTATAACACCGGGGAGCTGTTTTTT. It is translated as CASSTGYNTGELFF.

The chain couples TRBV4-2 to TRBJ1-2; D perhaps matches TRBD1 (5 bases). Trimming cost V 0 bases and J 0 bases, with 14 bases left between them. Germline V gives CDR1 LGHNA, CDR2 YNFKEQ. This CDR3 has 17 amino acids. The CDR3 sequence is CASSQDSGGTANYGYTF. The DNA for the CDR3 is TGTGCCAGCAGCCAAGATTCGGGAGGGACCGCTAACTATGGCTACACCTTC.

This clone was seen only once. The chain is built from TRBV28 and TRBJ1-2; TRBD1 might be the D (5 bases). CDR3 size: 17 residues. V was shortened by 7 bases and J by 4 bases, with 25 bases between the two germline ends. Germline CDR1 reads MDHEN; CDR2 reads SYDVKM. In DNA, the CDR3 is TGTGCCAGCACCGGGGGGAGGCCAGGCCTAGTTAGCTATGGCTACACCTTC. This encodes CASTGGRPGLVSYGYTF.